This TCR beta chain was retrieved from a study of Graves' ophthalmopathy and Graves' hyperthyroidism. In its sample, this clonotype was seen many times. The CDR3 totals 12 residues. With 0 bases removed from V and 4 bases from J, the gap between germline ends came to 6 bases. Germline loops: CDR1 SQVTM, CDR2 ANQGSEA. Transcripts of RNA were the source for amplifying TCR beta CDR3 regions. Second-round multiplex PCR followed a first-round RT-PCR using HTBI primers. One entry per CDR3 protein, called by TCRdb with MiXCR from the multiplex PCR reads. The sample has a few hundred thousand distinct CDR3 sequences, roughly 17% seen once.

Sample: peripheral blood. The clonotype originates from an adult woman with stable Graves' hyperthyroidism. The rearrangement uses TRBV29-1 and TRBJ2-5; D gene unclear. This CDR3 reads CSVEESRETQYF. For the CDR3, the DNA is TGCAGCGTTGAAGAGAGTAGAGAGACCCAGTACTTC. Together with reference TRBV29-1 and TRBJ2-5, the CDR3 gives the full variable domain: SAVISQKPSRDICQRGTSLTIQCQVDSQVTMMFWYRQQPGQSLTLIATANQGSEATYESGFVIDKFPISRPNLTFSTLTVSNMSPEDSSIYLCSVEESRETQYFGPGTRLLVL.